The 23 T cell receptor beta chains below come from one sample, sequenced in a study of blood T cell repertoires in COVID-19. Libraries were prepared by immunoSEQ multiplex PCR; TCRdb keeps only in-frame clonotypes and omits some of them. The table lists 200,000 to 250,000 clones, about 83% of them singletons. Source material: peripheral blood. These receptors all come from a woman aged 50 to 60 with active or convalescent COVID-19.

The chain's CDR3 is CASSWVAGVNEQYF. The CDR3 nucleotides are TGTGCCAGCAGCTGGGTAGCGGGAGTGAACGAGCAGTACTTC. The chain combines TRBV7-9 with TRBJ2-7; 9 bases are a match to TRBD2. Germline CDR1 reads SEHNR; CDR2 reads FQNEAQ (reference sequence). Trimming at V came to 4 bases and at J to 5 bases, leaving 6 bases not matched to a gene. This CDR3 has 14 residues.

The chain has TRBV19 and TRBJ1-1, with D maybe TRBD1 (5 bases). This CDR3 has 14 amino acids. Trimming took 8 bases from V and 5 from J, leaving 18 bases between them. CDR1 is LNHDA and CDR2 is SQIVND in the germline V gene (reference sequence). CDR3 in DNA: TGTGCCAGTCGCAGGGAAGGGGCAGTGACTGAAGCTTTCTTT. Its protein is CASRREGAVTEAFF.

The chain joins TRBV19 to TRBJ2-1; D might be TRBD2 (6 bases). The germline V and J ends were trimmed by 4 bases and 3 bases, with 10 bases remaining between them. CDR3 length: 14 amino acids. Germline V gene lookup returns CDR1 LNHDA and CDR2 SQIVND (reference sequence). The CDR3 loop reads CASSTWDFYNEQFF. For the CDR3, the DNA is TGTGCCAGTAGTACATGGGACTTCTACAATGAGCAGTTCTTC.

The CDR3 reads CASSGAGVFQPQHF. The CDR3 bases are TGTGCCAGCAGCGGGGCAGGGGTTTTTCAGCCCCAGCATTTT. This chain connects TRBV6-5 to TRBJ1-5, with D tentatively TRBD1 (6 bases). This CDR3 contains 14 residues. Germline-derived CDR1 and CDR2 are MNHEY and SVGAGI. Trimming took off 6 bases at V and 6 bases at J, with 15 bases between the two ends.

This clone was seen a single time. The chain carries TRBV27 and TRBJ1-5; D remains ambiguous. The CDR3 extends over 14 amino acids. Trimming removed 5 bases at V and 0 bases at J, with 8 bases between. Germline CDR1 is MNHEY and CDR2 is SMNVEV (reference sequence). CDR3 coding DNA: TGTGCCAGCAGTCTTAGAGGTAGCAATCAGCCCCAGCATTTT. Translation: CASSLRGSNQPQHF.

The chain employs TRBV6-5 and TRBJ1-2; 9 nucleotides line up with TRBD1. V trimming: 10 bases; J trimming: 4 bases; junction bases outside the gene matches: 4. CDR3 size: 12 residues. Germline loops: CDR1 MNHEY, CDR2 SVGAGI. In DNA, the CDR3 is TGTGCCATCGGACAGGGGAGCTATGGCTACACCTTC. This sequence encodes CAIGQGSYGYTF.

The chain joins TRBV29-1 to TRBJ1-1; D remains unclear. Trimming took off 7 bases at V and 3 bases at J, with 12 bases between the two ends. From germline, CDR1 is SQVTM and CDR2 ANQGSEA. This CDR3 is 12 amino acids long. The CDR3 DNA follows: TGCAGCGGAGGGAATGCGGACACTGAAGCTTTCTTT. Translating it yields CSGGNADTEAFF.

The chain has TRBV3-1 (or the pseudogene TRBV3-2) and TRBJ1-6, with unresolved D. The CDR3 spans 16 residues. Looked up from germline, CDR1 is LGHDT and CDR2 is YNNKEL (reference sequence). V gave up 2 bases and J gave up 7 bases, with 15 bases separating them. CDR3 bases: TGTGCCAGCAGCCAACTAGGAATTTCCGACAATTCACCCCTCCACTTT. Translation: CASSQLGISDNSPLHF.

The chain employs TRBV28 and TRBJ1-6; D is unclear. Germline values: CDR1 MDHEN, CDR2 SYDVKM. Deletions cut 2 bases from V and 9 bases from J, with 5 bases between. This CDR3 contains 12 residues. CDR3 in DNA: TGTGCCAGCAGTTTAGAGGGTTCACCCCTCCACTTT. As protein: CASSLEGSPLHF.

The chain couples TRBV19 to TRBJ1-1; 8 bases are a match to TRBD1. After removal of 6 bases from V and 10 bases from J, the junction contained 10 bases not matched to a gene. This CDR3 is built from 13 residues. CDR1 is LNHDA and CDR2 is SQIVND in the germline V gene (reference sequence). CDR3 amino acids: CASSPGQGIGAFF. The CDR3 DNA follows: TGTGCCAGTAGCCCCGGACAGGGCATAGGAGCTTTCTTT.

The count of this clone is one. This sequence joins TRBV5-1 and TRBJ1-2, with unresolved D. This CDR3 spans 14 amino acids. The germline gives CDR1 SGHRS, CDR2 YFSETQ. V lost 4 bases to trimming and J lost 4 bases, with 14 bases between them. DNA of the CDR3: TGCGCCAGCAGCCCTACCGCAGGTACCTATGGCTACACCTTC. Protein product: CASSPTAGTYGYTF.

The chain has TRBV6-5 and TRBJ1-1; D gene ambiguous. Trimming stripped 0 bases from V and 0 bases from J, with 8 bases between. The CDR3 has 15 amino acids. Germline CDR1 and CDR2: MNHEY and SVGAGI. The CDR3 loop reads CASSYSTGLNTEAFF. The CDR3 nucleotides are TGTGCCAGCAGTTACTCGACGGGATTGAACACTGAAGCTTTCTTT.

About this clone: At one boundary the junction diverges from the germline segment, which might be a read error. The chain couples TRBV23-1 to TRBJ1-5; D is unresolved. TRBV23-1 is annotated as an ORF whose role is uncertain. The CDR3 extends over 11 amino acids. The CDR3 is CASNSPAGLDF. CDR3 nucleotide sequence: TGCGCCAGCAACTCTCCGGCGGGTTTGGATTTT.

The chain joins TRBV7-9 to TRBJ2-3, with a tentative D call TRBD2 (5 bases). This CDR3 spans 16 amino acids. The V end was cut by 1 base, the J end by 3 bases, with 14 bases between. Germline CDR1 is SEHNR and CDR2 is FQNEAQ (reference sequence). DNA for the CDR3: TGTGCCAGCAGCTTAGGCTCTACCAGAGGGACAGATACGCAGTATTTT. Residues: CASSLGSTRGTDTQYF. The full variable domain, with the rest looked up from reference TRBV7-9 and TRBJ2-3, is DTGVSQNPRHKITKRGQNVTFRCDPISEHNRLYWYRQTLGQGPEFLTYFQNEAQLEKSRLLSDRFSAERPKGSFSTLEIQRTEQGDSAMYLCASSLGSTRGTDTQYFGPGTRLTVL.

The rearrangement uses TRBV6-5 and TRBJ2-7; 11 bases are shared with TRBD2. The trim removed 6 bases at V and 2 bases at J, leaving 6 bases unmatched. The CDR3 covers 15 residues. Germline lookup yields CDR1 MNHEY and CDR2 SVGAGI. The CDR3 DNA reads as TGTGCCAGCAGCCCCACTAGCGGGGGAACCTACGAGCAGTACGTC. This encodes CASSPTSGGTYEQYV.

The chain is built from TRBV5-5 and TRBJ1-2; D might be TRBD1 (6 bases). This CDR3 is built from 13 residues. V was shortened by 1 base and J by 7 bases, with 11 bases between the two germline ends. From germline, CDR1 is SGHKS and CDR2 YYEKEE (reference sequence). CDR3 in amino acids: CASSLSGAPGYTF. The CDR3 nucleotides are TGTGCCAGCAGCTTGTCAGGGGCGCCTGGCTACACCTTC. The variable domain in full, completed from reference TRBV5-5 and TRBJ1-2, reads DAGVTQSPTHLIKTRGQQVTLRCSPISGHKSVSWYQQVLGQGPQFIFQYYEKEERGRGNFPDRFSARQFPNYSSELNVNALLLGDSALYLCASSLSGAPGYTFGSGTRLTVV.

V and J are TRBV5-1 and TRBJ2-2; weak D call: TRBD1 (5 bases). The CDR3 is 13 amino acids. Between the trimmed V and J ends, which lost 3 bases and 5 bases, there was a span of 8 bases. From germline, CDR1 is SGHRS and CDR2 YFSETQ. This chain's CDR3 is CASSSRETGELFF. The CDR3 DNA reads as TGCGCCAGCAGCTCCAGGGAAACCGGGGAGCTGTTTTTT.

The chain couples TRBV9 to TRBJ1-1, with D unclear. Germline CDR1 and CDR2: SGDLS and YYNGEE. The CDR3 runs 13 residues. Trimming removed 4 bases at V and 1 base at J, with 8 bases between. CDR3 protein: CASSRQGNTEAFF. CDR3 in DNA: TGTGCCAGCAGCCGACAAGGGAACACTGAAGCTTTCTTT.

The chain has TRBV7-9 and TRBJ1-2; D remains ambiguous. The CDR3 runs 13 residues. V was trimmed by 5 bases and J by 4 bases, leaving 11 bases between them. Germline V gene data show CDR1 as SEHNR and CDR2 as FQNEAQ (reference sequence). The CDR3 protein is CASSPGRGYGYTF. The CDR3 DNA follows: TGTGCCAGCAGCCCGGGTCGAGGCTATGGCTACACCTTC.

The chain is built from TRBV10-2 and TRBJ1-5; weak D call: TRBD1 (6 bases). Looked up from germline, CDR1 is WSHSY and CDR2 is SAAADI. This CDR3 comprises 15 residues. Between the trimmed V and J ends, which lost 6 bases and 0 bases, there was a span of 12 bases. CDR3: CASRLSGVSNQPQHF. The CDR3 DNA follows: TGCGCCAGCAGACTTTCAGGGGTTAGCAATCAGCCCCAGCATTTT.

The chain employs TRBV28 and TRBJ2-3; no clear D. Germline assignment: CDR1 MDHEN and CDR2 SYDVKM. Trimming cost V 1 base and J 6 bases, with 8 bases left between them. The CDR3 spans 13 residues. CDR3 coding DNA: TGTGCCAGCAGTTTATTGGCCCCCGATACGCAGTATTTT. The encoded protein is CASSLLAPDTQYF. The full variable domain, in which reference TRBV28 and TRBJ2-3 provide the parts outside the CDR3, is DVKVTQSSRYLVKRTGEKVFLECVQDMDHENMFWYRQDPGLGLRLIYFSYDVKMKEKGDIPEGYSVSREKKERFSLILESASTNQTSMYLCASSLLAPDTQYFGPGTRLTVL.

The J gene is TRBJ1-2, the V gene TRBV28; 11 bases align to TRBD1. The junction had 9 bases not matched to a gene; V was cut back by 6 bases and J by 6 bases. Per the germline V gene, CDR1 is MDHEN and CDR2 is SYDVKM. The CDR3 contains 15 residues. The CDR3 region is CASSQRRTGGHGYTF. For the CDR3, the DNA is TGTGCCAGCAGCCAACGGAGGACAGGGGGCCATGGCTACACCTTC.

The chain has TRBV7-2 and TRBJ2-3; 8 bases are a match to TRBD2. The CDR3 length is 16 residues. Trimming cost V 5 bases and J 8 bases; bases outside gene matches: 15. CDR1 SGHTA and CDR2 FQGNSA come from the germline V gene. CDR3 in DNA: TGTGCCAGCAGCCAGACTGCGGGAGGAAGGTGGGCTACGCAGTATTTT. It encodes CASSQTAGGRWATQYF.